This T cell receptor (beta chain) was found in a study of T-cell reconstitution after alpha-beta-depleted transplantation in children. Unique molecular identifiers featured in how the TCRbeta library was prepared. TCRdb re-called the PCR reads with MiXCR, one entry per CDR3 protein. The sample lists 200,000 or so distinct CDR3 sequences, around 5.9% occurring once. Whole-study findings and limits: Two months or so post-transplant, alpha-beta T cells reportedly derived from several hundred expanded graft clones. T-cell counts and diversity at one year following transplant were attributed mainly to newly produced T cells. From surviving recipient T cells and thymic progenitors came the high day-60 TCRbeta diversity observed in some patients.

The sample holds a few counts of this clonotype. Its antigen is not identified. The CDR3 covers 14 residues. Germline V lookup: CDR1 MGHRA, CDR2 YSYEKL. Trimming shortened V by 4 bases and J by 2 bases, and 6 bases separated the two germline ends. This chain connects TRBV4-1 to TRBJ2-6; no firm D call. This sequence was found in a girl under two years old with combined immunodeficiency, due to receive a stem cell transplant. This specimen was PBMCs, taken before TCRalphabeta/CD19-depleted stem cell transplant. The CDR3 sequence: CASSPLPGANVLTF. The CDR3 DNA sequence: TGCGCCAGCAGCCCACTTCCTGGGGCCAACGTCCTGACTTTC.